This entry features one T cell receptor (beta chain) sequence. Original processing methods: Cell counts per sample came from amplifying reference gene primers. The protocol was immunoSEQ multiplex PCR, while the TCRdb copy is restricted to in-frame clones and leaves out a portion. For V, J and clone size, that table is used; D and trimming come from the DNA. The repertoire includes 130,000 to 150,000 clones, roughly 83% of them detected once, and 5% sits in the top ten. The CDR3 extends over 16 amino acids. Unmatched junction bases numbered 8, after V lost 5 bases and J lost 0 bases. Germline values: CDR1 SGHKS, CDR2 YYEKEE (reference sequence). The data originate from a study of blood T cell repertoires in COVID-19. Looking at the study overall: PBMCs, B-cell-depleted T cells, or T cells provided the cDNA or gDNA that made up the material.

The sample was peripheral blood. V is TRBV5-5 and J is TRBJ2-3, with TRBD1 identical over 8 bases. The source is a woman between 65 and 79 years old with COVID-19, enrolled during active disease. The CDR3 sequence is CASSWGQGASTDTQYF. The CDR3 DNA is TGTGCCAGCAGTTGGGGGCAGGGGGCCAGCACAGATACGCAGTATTTT.